The sequence of this T cell receptor beta chain was determined in a study of T cells in Graves' hyperthyroidism and ophthalmopathy. Notes on the study in general: A 13 V-J signature model discriminated ophthalmopathy versus stable hyperthyroidism. Most clonotypes expanded in the thyroid (above 0.001) were also present in blood.

Amplified TCR beta CDR3 regions came from RNA transcripts. First-round RT-PCR with HTBI primers amplified the TCR CDR3 region. TCRdb passed the multiplex PCR reads through MiXCR, listing each CDR3 protein once. This sample has approximately 690,000 distinct CDR3 sequences, with less than 25% found just once. The CDR3 runs 20 residues. Trimming removed 3 bases from V and 2 bases from J; junction bases left unmatched: 20. CDR1 and CDR2 (germline): SEHNR, FQNEAQ (reference sequence). Reasons for excluding patients were uncontrolled infection, other autoimmune disease, pregnancy or lactation. On this clonotype itself: Antigen: not known.

The receptor was isolated from a young man with Graves' ophthalmopathy. Sequencing was carried out using blood. The V and J genes are TRBV7-9 and TRBJ2-3, with TRBD2 matching 7 bases. In DNA, the CDR3 is TGTGCCAGCAGCTTGGGGCGGTGGAAGGATAGCGGGCCAAACACAGATACGCAGTATTTT. Its protein is CASSLGRWKDSGPNTDTQYF.